This T cell receptor (beta chain) was recorded in a study of beta chain features in type 1 diabetes. With V trimmed by 3 bases and J by 5 bases, 11 bases remained unmatched. This CDR3 is built from 15 residues. CDR1 and CDR2 (germline): SGHRS, YFSETQ. Sorted populations all exceeded 95% purity. Every bit of the isolated RNA underwent reverse transcription, so sequencing read expressed TCRB transcripts. The average output of naive, central memory and regulatory T cell samples was 3.6 million or so reads. The protocol was immunoSEQ multiplex PCR, while the TCRdb copy is restricted to in-frame clones and leaves out a portion. Counted here are 640,000 or so clones, more than 13% occurring once; the ten biggest clones make up just under 0.04%. General study findings and limits: Fewer junction insertions and more nucleotide deletions appeared in type 1 diabetes patients. When Type 1 diabetes patients were examined, their TCRB CDR3s proved moderately but significantly shorter in all four CD4+ subsets. Sequencing from cDNA could over-represent high-TCR-expressing cells.

About this clone: The antigen remains unidentified.

V usage is TRBV5-1 and J usage is TRBJ2-7; 7 nucleotides agree with TRBD1. Source material: naive CD4+ T cells from blood. This TCR came from a man between 18 and 29 years old with type 1 diabetes. The CDR3 protein is CASSSGGQALHEQYF. CDR3 bases: TGCGCCAGCAGCTCCGGCGGACAGGCTCTCCACGAGCAGTACTTC.